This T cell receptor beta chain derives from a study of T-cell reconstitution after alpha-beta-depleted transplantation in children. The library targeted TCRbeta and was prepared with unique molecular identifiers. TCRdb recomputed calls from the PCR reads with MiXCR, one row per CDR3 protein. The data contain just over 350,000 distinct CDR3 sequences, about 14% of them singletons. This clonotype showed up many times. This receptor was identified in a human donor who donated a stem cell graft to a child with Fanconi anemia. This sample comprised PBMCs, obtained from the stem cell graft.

The CDR3 sequence is CASSLGPGGVYQETQYF. The CDR3 nucleotides are TGTGCCAGCAGCTTAGGACCCGGGGGGGTGTACCAAGAGACCCAGTACTTC. This chain joins TRBV7-8 and TRBJ2-5, with 8 positions matching TRBD2. This CDR3 is 17 amino acids long. Trimming took 1 base from V and 0 from J; bases not matched to a gene: 7. Looked up from germline, CDR1 is SGHVS and CDR2 is FQNEAQ.